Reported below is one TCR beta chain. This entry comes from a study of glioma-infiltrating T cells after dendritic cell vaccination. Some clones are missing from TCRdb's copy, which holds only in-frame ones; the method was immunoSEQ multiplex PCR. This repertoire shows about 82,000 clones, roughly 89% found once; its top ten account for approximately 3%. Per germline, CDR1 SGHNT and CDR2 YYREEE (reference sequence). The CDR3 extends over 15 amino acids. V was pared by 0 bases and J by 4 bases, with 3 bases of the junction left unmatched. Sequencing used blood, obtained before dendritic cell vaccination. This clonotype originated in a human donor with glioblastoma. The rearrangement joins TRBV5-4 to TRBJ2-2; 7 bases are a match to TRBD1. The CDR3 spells CASSLETGFTGELFF. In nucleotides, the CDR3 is TGTGCCAGCAGCTTGGAGACAGGGTTCACCGGGGAGCTGTTTTTT.